This T cell receptor beta chain was identified in a study of blood T cell repertoires in COVID-19. As for the study in general: Donors in the United States, Italy and Spain gave samples during acute or convalescent COVID-19. From T cells, B-cell-depleted T cells, or PBMCs came the material, which was cDNA or gDNA.

As processed by the authors: Reference gene primer amplification gave estimated nucleated cell counts. The assay was immunoSEQ multiplex PCR, and TCRdb's table has in-frame clones only and misses some. The DNA gave D and trimming, while V, J and clone size come from that table. The table shows 140,000 to 150,000 clones, with approximately 87% occurring only once. The CDR3 totals 14 residues. Germline loops: CDR1 SQVTM, CDR2 ANQGSEA. Trimming cost V 4 bases and J 3 bases, with 15 bases left between them. This chain uses TRBV29-1 with TRBJ2-5; a weak D match, TRBD2 (5 bases). The specimen was peripheral blood. The TCR originated in a human donor in a cohort sampled during active COVID-19. CDR3 loop: CSVVGGLHEETQYF. The CDR3 DNA reads as TGCAGCGTTGTGGGCGGGCTCCATGAAGAGACCCAGTACTTC.